This TCR beta chain stems from a study of OX40 agonist ivuxolimab in advanced cancers. About the study: Dosing consisted of intravenous ivuxolimab at 0.01 to 10 mg/kg every 2 weeks.

Deletions cut 7 bases from V and 0 bases from J, with 15 bases between. The CDR3 sequence is 15 residues long. CDR1 and CDR2 (germline): ENHRY, SYGVKD. Data came from immunoSEQ multiplex PCR; TCRdb stores just in-frame clones and leaves some out. The table lists roughly 100,000 clones, around nine tenths of them singletons, with under 2% in the top ten. This sample comprised CD4+ or CD8+ T cells sorted from blood, obtained in a trial of the OX40 agonist ivuxolimab. The genes are TRBV10-3 and TRBJ1-1; tentatively, D is TRBD1 (5 bases). The TCR was taken from an adult with an advanced solid tumor such as melanoma, head and neck, liver or kidney cancer. The DNA for the CDR3 is TGTGCCATCACCCCCGTACTGGACATGAACACTGAAGCTTTCTTT. Protein: CAITPVLDMNTEAFF.